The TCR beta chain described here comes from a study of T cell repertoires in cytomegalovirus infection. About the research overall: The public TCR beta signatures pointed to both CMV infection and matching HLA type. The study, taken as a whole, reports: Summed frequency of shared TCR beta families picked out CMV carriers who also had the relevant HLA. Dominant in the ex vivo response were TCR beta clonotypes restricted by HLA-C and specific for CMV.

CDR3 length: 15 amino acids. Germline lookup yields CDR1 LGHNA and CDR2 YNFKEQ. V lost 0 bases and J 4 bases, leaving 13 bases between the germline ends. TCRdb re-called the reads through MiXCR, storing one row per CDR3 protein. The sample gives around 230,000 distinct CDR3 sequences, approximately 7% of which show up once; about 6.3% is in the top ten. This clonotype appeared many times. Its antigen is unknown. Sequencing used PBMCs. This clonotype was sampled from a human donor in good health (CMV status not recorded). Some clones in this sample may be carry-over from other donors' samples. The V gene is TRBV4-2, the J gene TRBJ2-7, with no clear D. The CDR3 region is CASSQDPPGVYEQYF. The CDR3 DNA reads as TGTGCCAGCAGCCAAGACCCCCCCGGTGTGTACGAGCAGTACTTC.